This T cell receptor (beta chain) comes out of a study of blood T cell repertoires in COVID-19. The germline CDR1 and CDR2 sequences are SGHNT and YYREEE (reference sequence). Trimming took off 1 base at V and 4 bases at J, with 13 bases between the two ends. The CDR3 runs to 15 residues. Sequenced by immunoSEQ multiplex PCR; TCRdb stores in-frame clones only, minus some. Seen here are under 250,000 clones, 88% observed once, and the top ten hold 3% to 3.5%. The V gene is TRBV5-4, the J gene TRBJ2-3; D perhaps matches TRBD2 (5 bases). The specimen sequenced was PBMCs or T cells enriched from blood (not recorded which). The receptor's source is a middle-aged woman who had been exposed to COVID-19. The CDR3: CASSLIGGRADTQYF. The CDR3 bases are TGTGCCAGCAGCTTGATCGGAGGAAGGGCAGATACGCAGTATTTT.